In its sample, the clone carrying this TCR beta chain was seen once. Trimming at V came to 4 bases and at J to 0 bases, leaving 4 bases not matched to a gene. The CDR3 sequence is 15 residues long. The germline CDR1 and CDR2 sequences are LNHDA and SQIVND (reference sequence). This sample is drawn from a study of CD8+ T cells in alopecia areata. It was cDNA, reverse transcribed from extracted RNA, that served as the sequencing template. Sequencing was performed with immunoSEQ multiplex PCR; in TCRdb, only in-frame clones are kept and a portion is missing. The data contain about 76,000 clones, 60% to 70% of them singletons. Treatment here: oral pan-JAK inhibitor, 5-10 mg twice daily.

This chain connects TRBV19 to TRBJ1-1, with 8 bases fitting TRBD1. The receptor was isolated from a human donor with alopecia areata. The source material was CD8+ T cells sorted from blood, sampled at week 24, from a patient treated with tofacitinib. CDR3: CASSTEGQVNTEAFF. CDR3 nucleotides: TGTGCCAGTAGTACCGAGGGACAGGTGAACACTGAAGCTTTCTTT.